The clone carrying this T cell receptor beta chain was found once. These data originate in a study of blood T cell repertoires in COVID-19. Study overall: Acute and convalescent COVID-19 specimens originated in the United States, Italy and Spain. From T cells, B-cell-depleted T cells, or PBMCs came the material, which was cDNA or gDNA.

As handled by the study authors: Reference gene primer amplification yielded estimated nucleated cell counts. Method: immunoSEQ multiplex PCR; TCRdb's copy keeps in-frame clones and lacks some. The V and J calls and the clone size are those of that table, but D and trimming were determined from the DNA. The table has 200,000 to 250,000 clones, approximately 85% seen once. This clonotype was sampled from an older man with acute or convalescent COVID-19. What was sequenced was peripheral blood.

CDR3 sequence: CASSLGGANTEAFF. CDR3 bases: TGTGCCAGCAGCTTAGGAGGAGCCAACACTGAAGCTTTCTTT. The chain links TRBV7-6 to TRBJ1-1, with D unresolved. CDR1 is SGHVS and CDR2 is FNYEAQ in the germline V gene. Trimming shortened V by 1 base and J by 2 bases, and 8 bases separated the two germline ends. This CDR3 has 14 amino acids.